This T cell receptor (beta chain) was identified in a study of blood T cell repertoires in COVID-19. Study-level information: Italy, Spain and the United States were the sources of the convalescent and acute COVID-19 samples.

This CDR3 spans 15 amino acids. Trimming removed 3 bases from V and 4 bases from J; junction bases left unmatched: 7. CDR1 is LNHDA, CDR2 SQIVND, per germline (reference sequence). Assay: immunoSEQ multiplex PCR; the TCRdb copy retains only in-frame clones and omits some. Counted here are 110,000 or so clones, 85% occurring once; the ten biggest clones make up approximately 13%. The clonotype originates from a human donor in a cohort sampled during active COVID-19. What was sequenced was peripheral blood. The chain recombines TRBV19 with TRBJ2-3; 7 bases map to TRBD1. For the CDR3, the DNA is TGTGCCAGTAGTATTGACAGGGTAGGGGCAGATACGCAGTATTTT. Translated, it gives CASSIDRVGADTQYF.